This T cell receptor (beta chain) was documented in a study of vaccination and CD4 T cells after COVID-19. Study overall: Post-vaccination samples were procured at a median of 72 days following dose two (range 14 to 241).

This clonotype appeared once. Its antigen is unknown. The CDR3 contains 12 residues. The V gene's germline CDR1 is SGHTS and CDR2 YDEGEE. Deletions cut 7 bases from V and 5 bases from J, with 12 bases between. Cultured CD4+ T cell DNA was sequenced using the Oncomine TCR Beta short-read assay. Each CDR3 protein is one row after TCRdb ran MiXCR on the PCR reads. The table shows about 12,000 distinct CDR3 sequences, with about 50% occurring only once. Treatment indicated: roughly 10-day PBMC culture with coronavirus spike peptide pools or control peptides (ViraFEST assay). The material sequenced was CD4+ T cells from blood, cultured in vitro. The source of this sequence is a human donor who had recovered from COVID-19. The chain employs TRBV5-8 and TRBJ1-2; D ambiguous. The CDR3 coding sequence is TGTGCCAGCCGCCCGCGGCTTTATGGCTACACCTTC. Its protein is CASRPRLYGYTF. The full variable domain, in which reference TRBV5-8 and TRBJ1-2 provide the parts outside the CDR3, is EAGVTQSPTHLIKTRGQQATLRCSPISGHTSVYWYQQALGLGLQFLLWYDEGEERNRGNFPPRFSGRQFPNYSSELNVNALELEDSALYLCASRPRLYGYTFGSGTRLTVV.